This is a list of T cell receptor beta chains from one sample in a study of metastatic and nonmetastatic thyroid tumors. TCRdb re-processed the PCR reads through MiXCR. Among under 35,000 clones listed, around 32% were seen once. The sample consisted of blood. Receptors originate from a female donor with papillary thyroid cancer or a benign thyroid nodule (not recorded which). Some clones in this sample may be carry-over from other donors' samples. CDR3s include the opening cysteine and the closing phenylalanine or tryptophan. The size field is filled for only some rows; it gives once, few, many or a size class.

CDR3	J	size	V
CASSNGGFGQPQHF	TRBJ1-5	many	TRBV9
CASSLTGDTNIQYF	TRBJ2-4	.	TRBV5-1
CASSFRGQGVRANEKLFF	TRBJ1-4	many	TRBV7-9
CASSGMSGYTF	TRBJ1-2	many	TRBV6-2/TRBV6-3
CAISVQVGQQNTIYF	TRBJ1-3	few	TRBV10-3
CASSLGGGSGRASCEQYF	TRBJ2-7	.	TRBV11-2
CASSLALAGFNEQFF	TRBJ2-1	many	TRBV5-6
CASNLDSVGYEQYF	TRBJ2-7	many	TRBV6-1
CASRPRRSGELFF	TRBJ2-2	many	TRBV5-8
CASSRISTGELFF	TRBJ2-2	.	TRBV11-3
CASSLTITGELFF	TRBJ2-2	many	TRBV7-8
CASHRQGAVYSPLHF	TRBJ1-6	many	TRBV28
CASSVGLTSGINEQFF	TRBJ2-1	medium-sized	TRBV5-1
CARSQVQNTEAFF	TRBJ1-1	.	TRBV18
CASSYSPSGRALIRSYEQYF	TRBJ2-7	many	TRBV6-6
CASSSRRFGTDTQYF	TRBJ2-3	many	TRBV13
CASSVAQGPNTGELFF	TRBJ2-2	many	TRBV6-4
CASIRSSRVDEQYF	TRBJ2-7	few	TRBV6-2/TRBV6-3
CASSWPRGEAFF	TRBJ1-1	.	TRBV7-8
CASSLGLRQGAGELFF	TRBJ2-2	.	TRBV5-1
CASSFMETQYF	TRBJ2-5	many	TRBV28
CASSSYSDTTGNTIYF	TRBJ1-3	.	TRBV13
CASSYSSRAASGNTDTQYF	TRBJ2-3	many	TRBV6-2/TRBV6-3
CASSLLRNTEAFF	TRBJ1-1	many	TRBV11-2
CASSEPVEAFF	TRBJ1-1	.	TRBV25-1
CASSATGTMGTYEQYF	TRBJ2-7	many	TRBV28
CAIRKAGDNGEQFF	TRBJ2-1	.	TRBV10-3
CARSLNFLNYNEQFF	TRBJ2-1	.	TRBV27
CASSPSESGNTIYF	TRBJ1-3	many	TRBV6-1
CASSQDSLAGVNTGELFF	TRBJ2-2	many	TRBV4-3
CAGDRGDSPLHF	TRBJ1-6	.	TRBV30
CASSYASGSGANVLTF	TRBJ2-6	many	TRBV6-2/TRBV6-3